These 19 T cell receptor beta chains were all obtained from the same sample, sequenced in a study of cytomegalovirus exposure and HLA in healthy donors. The PCR had 60 Vbeta and 13 Jbeta primers. Profiled with immunoSEQ multiplex PCR; TCRdb holds only in-frame clones, not every one. The repertoire table contains 130,000 to 150,000 clones. Sequencing input: PBMCs. Receptor source: a man aged 40-49 years in good health and CMV-seronegative.

The V gene is TRBV19, the J gene TRBJ1-6; D is perhaps TRBD1 (6 bases). There are 16 residues in the CDR3. V dropped 4 bases and J dropped 6 bases, with 16 bases sitting between them. Germline V lookup: CDR1 LNHDA, CDR2 SQIVND (reference sequence). Written as DNA, the CDR3 is TGTGCCAGTAGTACTGCACAGGGTTTTGGTAATTCACCCCTCCACTTT. Protein: CASSTAQGFGNSPLHF.

V gene TRBV5-5 combines with J gene TRBJ2-7, with D tentatively TRBD2 (6 bases). The CDR3 extends over 15 amino acids. V was trimmed by 0 bases and J by 5 bases, leaving 15 bases between them. The V gene's germline CDR1 is SGHKS and CDR2 YYEKEE (reference sequence). CDR3 sequence: CASSLVGGPSHEQYF. For the CDR3, the DNA is TGTGCCAGCAGCTTGGTGGGGGGACCTTCCCACGAGCAGTACTTC.

V and J are TRBV5-6 and TRBJ1-2, with D possibly matching TRBD1 (5 bases). There are 15 residues in the CDR3. Between the trimmed V and J ends, which lost 0 bases and 0 bases, there was a span of 9 bases. The germline V gene encodes CDR1 SGHDT and CDR2 YYEEEE. This chain's CDR3 is CASSLAGRANYGYTF. In DNA, the CDR3 is TGTGCCAGCAGCTTGGCTGGCAGGGCTAACTATGGCTACACCTTC. Combining the CDR3 with reference TRBV5-6 and TRBJ1-2 gives the whole variable domain DAGVTQSPTHLIKTRGQQVTLRCSPKSGHDTVSWYQQALGQGPQFIFQYYEEEERQRGNFPDRFSGHQFPNYSSELNVNALLLGDSALYLCASSLAGRANYGYTFGSGTRLTVV.

The chain recombines TRBV7-2 with TRBJ2-5, with 7 nucleotides matching TRBD2. This CDR3 has 14 amino acids. Germline V lookup: CDR1 SGHTA, CDR2 FQGNSA. J gave up 1 base and V 6 bases, and 5 bases lay outside the gene matches. The CDR3 coding sequence is TGTGCCAGCAGTCGGACTAGTCCCCAAGAGACCCAGTACTTC. This codes for CASSRTSPQETQYF.

The CDR3 reads CASSQERDSGLTQYF. CDR3 nucleotide sequence: TGCGCCAGCAGCCAAGAAAGGGATAGCGGACTTACGCAGTATTTT. The V call is TRBV4-1, the J call TRBJ2-3, with TRBD2 as a possible D gene (6 bases). V was pared by 0 bases and J by 8 bases, with 15 bases between. Germline assignment: CDR1 MGHRA and CDR2 YSYEKL. The CDR3 has 15 residues.

The chain has TRBV5-4 and TRBJ1-2; 8 bases fit TRBD1. Looked up from germline, CDR1 is SGHNT and CDR2 is YYREEE (reference sequence). Trimming cost V 0 bases and J 0 bases; bases outside gene matches: 4. The CDR3 is 16 amino acids. The CDR3 region is CASSLGQGPSNYGYTF. In nucleotides, the CDR3 is TGTGCCAGCAGCTTGGGACAGGGGCCCTCTAACTATGGCTACACCTTC.

The chain carries TRBV2 and TRBJ2-7; D might be TRBD1 (6 bases). Between the trimmed V and J ends, which lost 7 bases and 3 bases, there was a span of 10 bases. This CDR3 contains 12 residues. Germline V gene sequence: CDR1 SNHLY, CDR2 FYNNEI. This chain's CDR3 is CASTQQGYEQYF. The CDR3 bases are TGTGCCAGCACCCAACAGGGCTACGAGCAGTACTTC.

The chain employs TRBV19 and TRBJ2-7; 8 positions agree with TRBD1. The CDR3 runs 16 residues. Trimming removed 6 bases from V and 0 bases from J; junction bases left unmatched: 10. The germline gives CDR1 LNHDA, CDR2 SQIVND (reference sequence). CDR3 residues: CASRMTGEWASYEQYF. Here the CDR3 DNA reads TGTGCCAGTAGGATGACAGGGGAGTGGGCCTCCTACGAGCAGTACTTC. The full variable domain, with the rest looked up from reference TRBV19 and TRBJ2-7, is DGGITQSPKYLFRKEGQNVTLSCEQNLNHDAMYWYRQDPGQGLRLIYYSQIVNDFQKGDIAEGYSVSREKKESFPLTVTSAQKNPTAFYLCASRMTGEWASYEQYFGPGTRLTVT.

V usage is TRBV6-5 and J usage is TRBJ1-3; D unclear. The CDR3 totals 14 residues. From germline, CDR1 is MNHEY and CDR2 SVGAGI. Trimming shortened V by 2 bases and J by 0 bases, and 5 bases separated the two germline ends. DNA of the CDR3: TGTGCCAGCAGTTACGGCATCTCTGGAAACACCATATATTTT. Translated, it gives CASSYGISGNTIYF.

The rearrangement links TRBV28 to TRBJ1-2, with 8 bases aligning to TRBD1. Trimming cost V 1 base and J 7 bases; bases outside gene matches: 5. There are 14 residues in the CDR3. Germline V gives CDR1 MDHEN, CDR2 SYDVKM. CDR3 protein: CASSLFQGARGYTF. In nucleotides, the CDR3 is TGTGCCAGCAGTTTATTCCAGGGGGCGCGTGGCTACACCTTC.

This chain connects TRBV4-1 to TRBJ2-7; 7 nucleotides align to TRBD1. Germline V gene lookup returns CDR1 MGHRA and CDR2 YSYEKL. Trimming cost V 0 bases and J 2 bases; bases outside gene matches: 7. CDR3 length: 16 residues. CDR3: CASSQDPGTATYEQYF. The CDR3 nucleotides are TGCGCCAGCAGCCAAGATCCAGGGACAGCGACCTACGAGCAGTACTTC.

This sequence joins TRBV4-3 and TRBJ1-1, with 8 bases that match TRBD1. The CDR3 runs 17 residues. The trim removed 0 bases at V and 3 bases at J, leaving 9 bases unmatched. The germline V gene encodes CDR1 LGHNA and CDR2 YSLEER. The DNA of the CDR3 is TGCGCCAGCAGCCAAGAGAGTCCAGGGGGCGAGGACACTGAAGCTTTCTTT. Translation: CASSQESPGGEDTEAFF.

This sequence joins TRBV5-1 and TRBJ2-5; D might be TRBD1 (5 bases). This CDR3 contains 13 residues. Germline CDR1 is SGHRS and CDR2 is YFSETQ. Trimming took off 2 bases at V and 4 bases at J, with 9 bases between the two ends. The CDR3 reads CASSLGRVETQYF. Here the CDR3 DNA reads TGCGCCAGCAGCTTAGGCAGGGTAGAGACCCAGTACTTC.

This CDR3 reads CASSSHRTSGDTEAFF. The CDR3 DNA sequence: TGTGCCAGCAGCTCTCACAGGACCTCTGGGGACACTGAAGCTTTCTTT. This rearrangement joins TRBV7-9 to TRBJ1-1; D may be TRBD1 (5 bases). The V gene lost 4 bases and the J gene lost 3 bases, with 18 bases spanning the gap. Germline V gene sequence: CDR1 SEHNR, CDR2 FQNEAQ (reference sequence). This CDR3 spans 16 amino acids. The entire variable domain, with the rest obtained from reference TRBV7-9 and TRBJ1-1, is as follows: DTGVSQNPRHKITKRGQNVTFRCDPISEHNRLYWYRQTLGQGPEFLTYFQNEAQLEKSRLLSDRFSAERPKGSFSTLEIQRTEQGDSAMYLCASSSHRTSGDTEAFFGQGTRLTVV.

V and J are TRBV7-2 and TRBJ2-1, with 9 bases that match TRBD1. Germline loops: CDR1 SGHTA, CDR2 FQGNSA. The trim removed 6 bases at V and 8 bases at J, leaving 8 bases unmatched. The CDR3 is 14 residues long. CDR3 sequence reads: CASSPTTGGDEQFF. The CDR3 DNA sequence: TGTGCCAGCAGTCCTACTACAGGGGGCGATGAGCAGTTCTTC.

The V and J genes are TRBV29-1 and TRBJ1-1; no clear D. The V gene lost 6 bases and the J gene lost 6 bases, with 14 bases spanning the gap. Germline assignment: CDR1 SQVTM and CDR2 ANQGSEA. The CDR3 covers 12 residues. Here the CDR3 reads CSVDKGRAEAFF. The CDR3 nucleotides are TGCAGCGTAGATAAAGGGAGGGCTGAAGCTTTCTTT.

CDR3 sequence: CASSIAGQGAYEQYF. CDR3 nucleotides: TGTGCCAGTAGTATAGCGGGACAGGGGGCTTACGAGCAGTACTTC. The rearrangement uses TRBV19 and TRBJ2-7, with TRBD1 matching over 12 bases. J lost 4 bases, V lost 1 base, and 2 bases had no gene match. CDR1 LNHDA and CDR2 SQIVND come from the germline V gene (reference sequence). The CDR3 loop spans 15 amino acids.

The chain combines TRBV11-2 with TRBJ2-2; D possibly corresponds to TRBD2 (6 bases). There are 14 residues in the CDR3. Looked up from germline, CDR1 is SGHAT and CDR2 is FQNNGV. Trimming removed 4 bases from V and 9 bases from J, with 15 bases in between. CDR3 DNA sequence: TGTGCCAGCAGCTCGGGAGTACAGACCAGGGAGCTGTTTTTT. Residues: CASSSGVQTRELFF.

This sequence joins TRBV6-6 and TRBJ1-4; D gene uncertain. From germline, CDR1 is MNHNY and CDR2 SVGAGI (reference sequence). V was shortened by 7 bases and J by 7 bases, with 13 bases between the two germline ends. The CDR3 is made up of 13 amino acids. Here the CDR3 reads CASTDAVGEKLFF. In DNA form, the CDR3 reads TGTGCCAGCACAGACGCGGTCGGTGAAAAACTGTTTTTT.